This T cell receptor beta chain was sequenced during a study of T cell repertoires in ileal Crohn's disease. For the study at large: Operated complications were stricturing disease (about 60%) and penetrating disease (approximately 39%).

As to this clone: Antigen specificity is unknown.

Study observations and caveats: Compared with CD4 T cells, sorted CD8 cells carried more expanded clones.

Profiled with immunoSEQ multiplex PCR; TCRdb holds only in-frame clones, not every one. The data contain 4,500 to 6,500 clones, approximately 95% of them singletons. V lost 6 bases and J lost 3, with 15 bases in between. The CDR3 runs to 15 residues. Germline loops: CDR1 MNHNS, CDR2 SASEGT. The sequencing sample was made of ileal tissue. V usage is TRBV6-1 and J usage is TRBJ1-5; weak D call: TRBD1 (5 bases). The TCR originated in an adult with Crohn's disease. The CDR3 reads CASREYGQYNQPQHF. The CDR3 DNA follows: TGTGCCAGCAGAGAGTACGGACAATACAATCAGCCCCAGCATTTT.